The clone carrying this T cell receptor beta chain showed up many times. As the template, RNA transcripts were used to amplify TCR beta CDR3 regions. First-round RT-PCR used HTBI primers; second-round multiplex PCR followed. TCRdb recomputed calls from the multiplex PCR reads with MiXCR, one row per CDR3 protein. The data hold about 500,000 distinct CDR3 sequences, with roughly 14% observed a single time. Ophthalmopathy was moderately-to-severely active, CAS at least 3, NOSPECS at least 4, lasting under 3 months. Researchers turned away patients with other autoimmune diseases, uncontrolled infections, pregnancy or lactation. It was from about 9.1 ml of fresh peripheral blood that the PBMCs came. Germline assignment: CDR1 MDHEN and CDR2 SYDVKM. This CDR3 contains 15 residues. The V end was cut by 2 bases, the J end by 12 bases, with 22 bases between. The sample comes from a study of Graves' ophthalmopathy and Graves' hyperthyroidism.

This chain uses TRBV28 with TRBJ1-2; D is ambiguous. Source material: blood. The receptor's source is a woman in her thirties with Graves' ophthalmopathy. The CDR3 here is CASSLTYGPGMVDTF. The CDR3 nucleotides are TGTGCCAGCAGTTTAACTTACGGACCGGGGATGGTCGACACCTTC.